This TCR beta chain was sequenced during a study of vaccination and CD4 T cells after COVID-19. Study at large: Post-COVID draws followed diagnosis by a median around 100 days (range 35 to 161).

The Oncomine TCR Beta short-read assay sequenced DNA from cultured CD4+ T cells. TCRdb reprocessed the PCR reads via MiXCR and lists one record per CDR3 protein. The data show approximately 11,000 distinct CDR3 sequences, with 55% to 75% seen just once and more than 15% held by the top ten. The treatment was: roughly 11-day PBMC culture with coronavirus spike peptide pools or control peptides (ViraFEST assay). As concerns this clonotype: Its antigen is unknown.

Trimming took off 7 bases at V and 4 bases at J, with 13 bases between the two ends. There are 12 residues in the CDR3. Per germline, CDR1 SQVTM and CDR2 ANQGSEA. Material: CD4+ T cells from blood, cultured in vitro. V usage is TRBV29-1 and J usage is TRBJ1-1; D gene uncertain. The clonotype comes from a human donor who had recovered from COVID-19. In DNA, the CDR3 is TGCAGCGCAAAGGGAGGTATCACTGAAGCTTTCTTT. It is translated as CSAKGGITEAFF.